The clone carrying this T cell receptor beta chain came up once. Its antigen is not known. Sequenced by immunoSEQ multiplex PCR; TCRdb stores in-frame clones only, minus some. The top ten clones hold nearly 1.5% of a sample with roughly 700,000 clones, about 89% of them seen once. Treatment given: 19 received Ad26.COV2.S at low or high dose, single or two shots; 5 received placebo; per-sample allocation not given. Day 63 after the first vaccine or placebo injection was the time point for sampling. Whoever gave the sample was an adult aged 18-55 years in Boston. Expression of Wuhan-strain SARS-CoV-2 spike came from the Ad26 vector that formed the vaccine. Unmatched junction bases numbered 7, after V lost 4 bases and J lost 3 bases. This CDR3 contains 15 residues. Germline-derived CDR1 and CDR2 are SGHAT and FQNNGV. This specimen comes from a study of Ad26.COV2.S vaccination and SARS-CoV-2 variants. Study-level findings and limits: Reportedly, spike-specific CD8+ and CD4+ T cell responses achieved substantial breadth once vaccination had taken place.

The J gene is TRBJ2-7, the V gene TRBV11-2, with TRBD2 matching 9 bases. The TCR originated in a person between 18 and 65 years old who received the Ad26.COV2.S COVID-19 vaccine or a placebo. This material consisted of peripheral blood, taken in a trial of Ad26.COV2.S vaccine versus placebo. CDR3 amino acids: CASSYLAGGGYEQYF. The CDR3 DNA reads TGTGCCAGCAGCTACCTCGCGGGAGGGGGCTACGAGCAGTACTTC.